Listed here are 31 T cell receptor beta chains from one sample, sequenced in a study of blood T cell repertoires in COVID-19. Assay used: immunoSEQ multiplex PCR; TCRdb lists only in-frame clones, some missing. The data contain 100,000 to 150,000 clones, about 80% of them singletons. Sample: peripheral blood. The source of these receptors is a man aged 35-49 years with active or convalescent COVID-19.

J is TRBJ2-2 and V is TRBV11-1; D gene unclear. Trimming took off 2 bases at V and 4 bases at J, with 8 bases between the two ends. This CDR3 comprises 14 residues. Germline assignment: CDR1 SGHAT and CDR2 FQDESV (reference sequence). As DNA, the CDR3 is TGTGCCAGCAGCTTACAAGCCCTCACCGGGGAGCTGTTTTTT. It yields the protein CASSLQALTGELFF.

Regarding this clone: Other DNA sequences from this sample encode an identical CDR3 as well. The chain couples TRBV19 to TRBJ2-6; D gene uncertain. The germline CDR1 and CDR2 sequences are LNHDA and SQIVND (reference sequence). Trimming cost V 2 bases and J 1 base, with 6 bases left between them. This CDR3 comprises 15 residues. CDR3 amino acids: CASSIPGSGANVLTF. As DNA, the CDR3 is TGTGCCAGTAGTATACCAGGTTCTGGGGCCAACGTCCTGACTTTC.

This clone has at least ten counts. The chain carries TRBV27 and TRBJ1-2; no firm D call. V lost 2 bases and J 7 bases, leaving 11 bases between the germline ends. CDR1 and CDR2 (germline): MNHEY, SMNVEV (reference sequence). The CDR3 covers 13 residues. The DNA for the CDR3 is TGTGCCAGCAGTTTAAAAGTTGGAGGTGGCTACACCTTC. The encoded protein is CASSLKVGGGYTF.

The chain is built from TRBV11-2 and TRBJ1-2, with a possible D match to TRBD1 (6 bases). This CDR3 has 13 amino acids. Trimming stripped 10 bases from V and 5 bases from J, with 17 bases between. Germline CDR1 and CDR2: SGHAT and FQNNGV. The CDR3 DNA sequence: TGTGCCACCCGAGGGGGGGGGACGTATGGCTACACCTTC. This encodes CATRGGGTYGYTF.

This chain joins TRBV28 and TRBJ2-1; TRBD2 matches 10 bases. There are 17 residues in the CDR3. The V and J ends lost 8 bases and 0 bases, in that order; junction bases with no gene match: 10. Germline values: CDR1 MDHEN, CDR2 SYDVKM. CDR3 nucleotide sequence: TGTGCCAGCGTTGCGGCTAGCGGGGGCCTCTCCTACAATGAGCAGTTCTTC. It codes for CASVAASGGLSYNEQFF.

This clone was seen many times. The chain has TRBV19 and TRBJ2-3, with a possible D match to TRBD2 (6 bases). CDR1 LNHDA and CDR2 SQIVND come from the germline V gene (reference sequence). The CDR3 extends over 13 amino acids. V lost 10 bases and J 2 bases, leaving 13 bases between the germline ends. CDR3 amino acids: CATSLATTDTQYF. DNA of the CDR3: TGTGCCACCTCGCTAGCGACCACAGATACGCAGTATTTT.

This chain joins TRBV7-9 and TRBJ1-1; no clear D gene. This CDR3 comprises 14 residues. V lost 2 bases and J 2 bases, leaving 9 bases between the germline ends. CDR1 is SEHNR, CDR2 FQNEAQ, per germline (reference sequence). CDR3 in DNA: TGTGCCAGCAGCTTATTTCAGGAAAACACTGAAGCTTTCTTT. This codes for CASSLFQENTEAFF.

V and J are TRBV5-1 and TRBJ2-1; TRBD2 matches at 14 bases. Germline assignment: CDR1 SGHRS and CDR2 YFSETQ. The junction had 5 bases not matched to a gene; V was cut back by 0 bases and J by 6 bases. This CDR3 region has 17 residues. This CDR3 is CASSLVGGTSGGNEQFF. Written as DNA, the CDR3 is TGCGCCAGCAGCTTGGTAGGTGGGACTAGCGGGGGCAATGAGCAGTTCTTC.

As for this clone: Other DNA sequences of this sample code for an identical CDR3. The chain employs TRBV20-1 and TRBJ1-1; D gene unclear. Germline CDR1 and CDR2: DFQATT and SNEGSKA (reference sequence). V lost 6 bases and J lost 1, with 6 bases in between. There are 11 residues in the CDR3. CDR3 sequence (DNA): TGCAGTGCACGGGAGAACACTGAAGCTTTCTTT. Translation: CSARENTEAFF.

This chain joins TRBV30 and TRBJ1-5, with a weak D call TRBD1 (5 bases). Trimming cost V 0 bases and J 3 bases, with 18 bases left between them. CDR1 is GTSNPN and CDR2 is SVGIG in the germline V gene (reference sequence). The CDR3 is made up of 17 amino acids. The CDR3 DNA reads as TGTGCCTGGAGTGTAAATTGGGTCATAGGGGTCAATCAGCCCCAGCATTTT. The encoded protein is CAWSVNWVIGVNQPQHF.

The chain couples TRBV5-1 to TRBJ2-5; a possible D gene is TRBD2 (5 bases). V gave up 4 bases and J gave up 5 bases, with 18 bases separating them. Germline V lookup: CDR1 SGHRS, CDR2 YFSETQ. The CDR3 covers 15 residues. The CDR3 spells CASSPRGTPTETQYF. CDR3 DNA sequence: TGCGCCAGCAGCCCACGGGGAACCCCGACGGAGACCCAGTACTTC. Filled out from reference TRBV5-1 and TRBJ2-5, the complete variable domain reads KAGVTQTPRYLIKTRGQQVTLSCSPISGHRSVSWYQQTPGQGLQFLFEYFSETQRNKGNFPGRFSGRQFSNSRSEMNVSTLELGDSALYLCASSPRGTPTETQYFGPGTRLLVL.

CDR3 sequence reads: CASSGTANTEAFF. DNA for the CDR3: TGTGCCAGCAGCGGAACAGCAAACACTGAAGCTTTCTTT. This rearrangement joins TRBV2 to TRBJ1-1, with no clear D. V lost 6 bases and J 2 bases, leaving 10 bases between the germline ends. Germline V gives CDR1 SNHLY, CDR2 FYNNEI. CDR3 size: 13 residues.

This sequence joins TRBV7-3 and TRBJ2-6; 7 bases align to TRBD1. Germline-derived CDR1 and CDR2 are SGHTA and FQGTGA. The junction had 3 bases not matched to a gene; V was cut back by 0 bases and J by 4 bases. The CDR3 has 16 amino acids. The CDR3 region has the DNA TGTGCCAGCAGCTTAACAGGGGGCCTGGGGGCCAACGTCCTGACTTTC. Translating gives CASSLTGGLGANVLTF.

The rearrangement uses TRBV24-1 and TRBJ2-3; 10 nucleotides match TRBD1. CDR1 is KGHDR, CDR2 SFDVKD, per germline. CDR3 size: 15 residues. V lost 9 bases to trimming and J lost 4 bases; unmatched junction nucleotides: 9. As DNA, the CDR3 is TGTGCCACCGGGCGTTTGGACAGGGGGGCAGATACGCAGTATTTT. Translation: CATGRLDRGADTQYF.

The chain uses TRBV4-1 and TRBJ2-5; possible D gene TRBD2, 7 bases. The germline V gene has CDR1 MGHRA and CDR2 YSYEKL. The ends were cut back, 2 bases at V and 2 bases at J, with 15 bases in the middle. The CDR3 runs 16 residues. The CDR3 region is CASSQMGGTLQETQYF. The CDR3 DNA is TGCGCCAGCAGCCAAATGGGGGGGACACTTCAAGAGACCCAGTACTTC.

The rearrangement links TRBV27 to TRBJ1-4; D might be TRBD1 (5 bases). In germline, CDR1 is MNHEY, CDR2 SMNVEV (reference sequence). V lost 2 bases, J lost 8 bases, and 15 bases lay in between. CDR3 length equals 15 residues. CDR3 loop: CASSLGARPLEKLFF. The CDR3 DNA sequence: TGTGCCAGCAGTTTAGGGGCCCGGCCTTTGGAAAAACTGTTTTTT.

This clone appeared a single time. This chain's CDR3 is CASSLATEGVYNEQFF. The CDR3 DNA reads as TGTGCCAGCAGCTTAGCTACGGAAGGGGTCTACAATGAGCAGTTCTTC. The genes are TRBV7-2 and TRBJ2-1, with a tentative D call TRBD1 (5 bases). This CDR3 spans 16 amino acids. CDR1 and CDR2 (germline): SGHTA, FQGNSA. Trimming shortened V by 0 bases and J by 3 bases, and 12 bases separated the two germline ends.

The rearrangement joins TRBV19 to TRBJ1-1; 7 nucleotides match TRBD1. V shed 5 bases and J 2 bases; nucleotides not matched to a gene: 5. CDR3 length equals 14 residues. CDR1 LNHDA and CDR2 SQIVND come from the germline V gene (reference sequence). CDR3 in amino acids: CASSLDRDNTEAFF. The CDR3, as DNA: TGTGCCAGTAGTCTCGACAGGGACAACACTGAAGCTTTCTTT.

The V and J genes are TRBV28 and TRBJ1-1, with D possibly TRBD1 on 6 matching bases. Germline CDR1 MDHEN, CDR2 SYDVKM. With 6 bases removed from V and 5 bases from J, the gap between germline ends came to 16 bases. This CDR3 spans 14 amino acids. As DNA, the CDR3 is TGTGCCAGCAGCGGAGCCAACGGACAGACTGAAGCTTTCTTT. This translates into CASSGANGQTEAFF.

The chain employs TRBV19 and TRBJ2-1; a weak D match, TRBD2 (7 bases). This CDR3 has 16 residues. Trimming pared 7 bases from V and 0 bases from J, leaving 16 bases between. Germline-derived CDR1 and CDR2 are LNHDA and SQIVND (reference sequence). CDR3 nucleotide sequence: TGTGCCAGTAAGGCCTGGGCGGGGGCCTCCTACAATGAGCAGTTCTTC. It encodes CASKAWAGASYNEQFF.

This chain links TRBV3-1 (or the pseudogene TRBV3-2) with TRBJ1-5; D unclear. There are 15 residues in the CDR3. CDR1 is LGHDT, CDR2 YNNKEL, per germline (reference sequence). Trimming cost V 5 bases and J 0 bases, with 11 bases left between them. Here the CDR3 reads CASSAGPSSNQPQHF. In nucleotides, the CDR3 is TGTGCCAGCAGCGCGGGCCCCAGTAGCAATCAGCCCCAGCATTTT.

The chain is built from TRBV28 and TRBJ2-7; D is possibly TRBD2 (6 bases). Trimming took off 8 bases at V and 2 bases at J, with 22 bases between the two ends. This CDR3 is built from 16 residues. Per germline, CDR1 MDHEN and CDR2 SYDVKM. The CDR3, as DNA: TGTGCCAGCGGCCCGGGATGGAGGGGAAGGCCCTACGAGCAGTACTTC. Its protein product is CASGPGWRGRPYEQYF.

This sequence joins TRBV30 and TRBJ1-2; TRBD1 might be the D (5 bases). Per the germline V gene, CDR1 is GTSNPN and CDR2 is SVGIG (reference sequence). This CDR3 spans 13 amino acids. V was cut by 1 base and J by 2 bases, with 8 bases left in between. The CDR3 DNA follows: TGTGCCTGGAGTGAAGGGGCAAACTATGGCTACACCTTC. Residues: CAWSEGANYGYTF.

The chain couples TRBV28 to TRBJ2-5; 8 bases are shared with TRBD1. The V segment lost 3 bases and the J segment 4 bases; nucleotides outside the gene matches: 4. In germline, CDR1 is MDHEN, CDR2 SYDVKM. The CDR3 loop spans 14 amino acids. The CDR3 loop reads CASSFQGAGETQYF. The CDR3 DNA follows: TGTGCCAGCAGTTTCCAGGGGGCCGGAGAGACCCAGTACTTC.

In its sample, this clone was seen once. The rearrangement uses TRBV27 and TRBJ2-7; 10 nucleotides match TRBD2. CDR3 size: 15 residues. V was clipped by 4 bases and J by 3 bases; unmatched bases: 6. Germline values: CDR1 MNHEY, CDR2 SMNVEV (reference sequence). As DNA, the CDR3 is TGTGCCAGCAGTTCCCAGGGACTAGCGAACTACGAGCAGTACTTC. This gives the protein CASSSQGLANYEQYF.

CDR3 nucleotides: TGCGCCAGCAGCCCGACAGGGGGCATTGAAAAACTGTTTTTT. It specifies CASSPTGGIEKLFF. This chain uses TRBV5-1 with TRBJ1-4, with 10 positions matching TRBD1. Germline V gives CDR1 SGHRS, CDR2 YFSETQ. The V and J ends lost 4 bases and 7 bases, in that order; junction bases with no gene match: 4. This CDR3 has 14 residues.

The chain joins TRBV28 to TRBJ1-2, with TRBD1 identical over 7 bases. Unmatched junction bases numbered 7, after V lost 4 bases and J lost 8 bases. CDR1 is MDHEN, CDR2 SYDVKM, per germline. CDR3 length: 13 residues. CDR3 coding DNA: TGTGCCAGCAGTTCCCTCGACAGGGAAGGCTACACCTTC. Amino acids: CASSSLDREGYTF.

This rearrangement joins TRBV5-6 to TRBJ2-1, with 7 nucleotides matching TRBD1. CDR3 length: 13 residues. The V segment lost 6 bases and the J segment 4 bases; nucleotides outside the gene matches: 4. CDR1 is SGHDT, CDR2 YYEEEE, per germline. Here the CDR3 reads CASTWDRYNEQFF. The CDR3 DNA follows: TGTGCCAGCACCTGGGACAGATACAATGAGCAGTTCTTC.

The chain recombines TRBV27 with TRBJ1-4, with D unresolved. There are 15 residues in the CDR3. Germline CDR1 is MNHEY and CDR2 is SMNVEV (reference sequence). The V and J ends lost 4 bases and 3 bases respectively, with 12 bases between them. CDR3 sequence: CASSSAVYANEKLFF. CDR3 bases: TGTGCCAGCAGTTCCGCAGTATACGCTAATGAAAAACTGTTTTTT. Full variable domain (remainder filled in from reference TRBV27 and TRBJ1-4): EAQVTQNPRYLITVTGKKLTVTCSQNMNHEYMSWYRQDPGLGLRQIYYSMNVEVTDKGDVPEGYKVSRKEKRNFPLILESPSPNQTSLYFCASSSAVYANEKLFFGSGTQLSVL.

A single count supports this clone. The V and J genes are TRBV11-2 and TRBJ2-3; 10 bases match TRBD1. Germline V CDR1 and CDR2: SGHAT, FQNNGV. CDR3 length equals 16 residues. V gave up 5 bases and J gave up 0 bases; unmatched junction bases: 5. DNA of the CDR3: TGTGCCAGCAGCCTGCGGACAGGGGGGAGCACAGATACGCAGTATTTT. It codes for CASSLRTGGSTDTQYF.

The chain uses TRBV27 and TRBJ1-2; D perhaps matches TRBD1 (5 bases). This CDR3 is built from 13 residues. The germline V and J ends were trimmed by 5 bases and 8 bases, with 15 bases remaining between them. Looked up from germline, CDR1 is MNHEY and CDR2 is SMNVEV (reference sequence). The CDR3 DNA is TGTGCCAGCAGTCCCCAGGGAAGGTCGGGCTACACCTTC. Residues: CASSPQGRSGYTF.